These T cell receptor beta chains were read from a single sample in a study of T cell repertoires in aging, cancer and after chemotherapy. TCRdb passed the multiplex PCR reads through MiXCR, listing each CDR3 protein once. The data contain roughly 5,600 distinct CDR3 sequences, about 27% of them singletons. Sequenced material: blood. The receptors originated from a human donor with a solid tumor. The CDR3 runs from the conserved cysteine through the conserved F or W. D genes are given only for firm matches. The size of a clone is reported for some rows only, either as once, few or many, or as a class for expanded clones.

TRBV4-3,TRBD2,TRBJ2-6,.,CASSGAGLLSGANVLTF,TGTGCCAGCAGCGGGGCGGGACTCCTCTCTGGGGCCAACGTCCTGACTTTC
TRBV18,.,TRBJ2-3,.,CASSPKTGTSTDTQYF,TGTGCCAGCTCACCTAAGACAGGGACTAGCACAGATACGCAGTATTTT
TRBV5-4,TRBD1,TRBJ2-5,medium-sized,CASSQQGAVETQYF,TGTGCCAGCAGCCAACAGGGGGCCGTAGAGACCCAGTACTTC
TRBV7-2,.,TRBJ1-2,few,CASSPWTVGANYGYTF,TGTGCCAGCAGCCCTTGGACAGTTGGAGCTAACTATGGCTACACCTTC
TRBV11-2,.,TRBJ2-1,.,CASSLDRSEQFF,TGTGCCAGCAGCTTAGATCGGAGTGAGCAGTTCTTC
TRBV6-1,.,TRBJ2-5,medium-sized,CASVKRFQETQYF,TGTGCCAGTGTTAAGCGATTCCAAGAGACCCAGTACTTC
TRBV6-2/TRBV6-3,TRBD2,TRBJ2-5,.,CASSRLAADQETQYF,TGTGCCAGCAGCCGACTAGCGGCAGACCAAGAGACCCAGTACTTC
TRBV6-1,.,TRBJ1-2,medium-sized,CASSERDFNYGYTF,TGTGCCAGCAGTGAGAGGGATTTTAACTATGGCTACACCTTC
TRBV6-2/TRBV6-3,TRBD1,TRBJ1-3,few,CASSYRGYGNTIYF,TGTGCCAGCAGCTACAGGGGTTACGGAAACACCATATATTTT
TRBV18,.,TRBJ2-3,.,CVSSPDSLRTDTQYF,TGTGTCAGCTCCCCGGACAGCCTCCGCACAGATACGCAGTATTTT
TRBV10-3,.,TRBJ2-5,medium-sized,CAITEGRGQETQYF,TGTGCCATCACTGAGGGTCGGGGGCAAGAGACCCAGTACTTC
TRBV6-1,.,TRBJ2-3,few,CASKDYNTDTQYF,TGTGCCAGCAAAGACTACAACACAGATACGCAGTATTTT
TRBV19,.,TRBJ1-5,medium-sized,CASSMSGQSNQPQHF,TGTGCCAGTAGTATGTCCGGACAGAGCAATCAGCCCCAGCATTTT
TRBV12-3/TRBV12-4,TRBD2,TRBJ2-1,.,CASSLGLAAHEQFF,TGTGCCAGCAGTTTAGGACTAGCGGCTCATGAGCAGTTCTTC
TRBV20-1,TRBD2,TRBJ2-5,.,CSAHLAGGPQETQYF,TGCAGTGCTCACCTAGCGGGAGGGCCGCAAGAGACCCAGTACTTC
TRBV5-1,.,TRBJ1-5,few,CASRTGADSNQPQHF,TGCGCCAGCAGGACGGGTGCCGATAGCAATCAGCCCCAGCATTTT
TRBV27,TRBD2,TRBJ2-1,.,CASSSPLAGVEQFF,TGTGCCAGCAGTTCCCCACTAGCGGGAGTCGAGCAGTTCTTC
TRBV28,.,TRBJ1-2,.,CASRTENYGYTF,TGTGCCAGCCGGACGGAGAACTATGGCTACACCTTC
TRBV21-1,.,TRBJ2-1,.,CAPGARREFVNEQFF,TGTGCCCCAGGGGCTCGTCGGGAGTTTGTCAATGAGCAGTTCTTC
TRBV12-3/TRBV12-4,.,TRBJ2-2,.,CASSFFPTYTGELFF,TGTGCCAGCAGTTTCTTCCCCACTTACACCGGGGAGCTGTTTTTT
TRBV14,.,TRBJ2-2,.,CASSNWDGPSTGELFF,TGTGCCAGCAGCAACTGGGACGGACCTTCGACCGGGGAGCTGTTTTTT
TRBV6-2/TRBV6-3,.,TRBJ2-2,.,CASRGELNTGELFF,TGTGCCAGCAGAGGGGAACTGAACACCGGGGAGCTGTTTTTT
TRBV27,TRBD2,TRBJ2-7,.,CASSFSLAGGPPGEQYF,TGTGCCAGCAGTTTTTCCCTAGCGGGAGGGCCGCCGGGAGAGCAGTACTTC
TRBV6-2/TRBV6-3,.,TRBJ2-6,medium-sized,CASSSAHSGANVLTF,TGTGCCAGCAGCTCCGCCCACTCTGGGGCCAACGTCCTGACTTTC
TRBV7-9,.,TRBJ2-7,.,CASSPVPYEQYF,TGTGCCAGCAGTCCAGTCCCCTACGAGCAGTACTTC
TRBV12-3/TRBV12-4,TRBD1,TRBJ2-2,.,CASIFVGQGRPTANTGELFF,TGTGCCAGCATTTTTGTGGGACAGGGGCGCCCCACAGCGAACACCGGGGAGCTGTTTTTT
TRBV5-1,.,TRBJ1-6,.,CASSLGRGNSPLHF,TGCGCCAGCAGCTTGGGGCGGGGTAATTCACCCCTCCACTTT
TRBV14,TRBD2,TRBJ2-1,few,CASSQETPGRGRAYNEQFF,TGTGCCAGCAGCCAAGAGACCCCAGGTCGCGGGAGGGCTTACAATGAGCAGTTCTTC
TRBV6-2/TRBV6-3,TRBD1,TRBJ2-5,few,CASSSDRVGQETQYF,TGTGCCAGCAGTTCGGACAGGGTTGGGCAAGAGACCCAGTACTTC
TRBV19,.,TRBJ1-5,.,CASSPGFSNQRQHF,TGTGCCAGTAGTCCAGGATTTAGCAATCAGCGCCAGCATTTT
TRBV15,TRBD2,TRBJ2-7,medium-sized,CATSRGRASGSYEQYF,TGTGCCACCAGCAGGGGTCGCGCTAGCGGCTCCTACGAGCAGTACTTC
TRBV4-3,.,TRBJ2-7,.,CASSQERDGPVTGEQYF,TGCGCCAGCAGCCAAGAAAGGGACGGCCCGGTGACCGGCGAGCAGTACTTC
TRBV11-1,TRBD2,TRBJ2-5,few,CASSLRKSSGGPQETQYF,TGTGCCAGCAGCTTAAGGAAATCTAGCGGGGGTCCCCAAGAGACCCAGTACTTC
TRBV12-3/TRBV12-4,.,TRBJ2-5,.,CASSLARDTQETQYF,TGTGCCAGCAGTTTAGCGCGGGACACCCAAGAGACCCAGTACTTC
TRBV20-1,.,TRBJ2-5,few,CSARPGGTQYF,TGCAGTGCTAGACCGGGCGGGACCCAGTACTTC
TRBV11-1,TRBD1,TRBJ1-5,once,CASSLVTGSNQPQHF,TGTGCCAGCAGCTTAGTGACAGGGTCGAATCAGCCCCAGCATTTT
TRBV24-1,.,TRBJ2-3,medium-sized,CATSGVGRGTDTQYF,TGTGCCACCAGTGGGGTGGGAAGAGGCACAGATACGCAGTATTTT
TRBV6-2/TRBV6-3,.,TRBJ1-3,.,CASSDNPGSRTGNTIYF,TGTGCCAGCAGCGATAACCCCGGGAGCAGGACTGGAAACACCATATATTTT
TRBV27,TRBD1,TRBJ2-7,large,CASSLQGANYEQYF,TGTGCCAGCAGTTTACAGGGGGCGAACTACGAGCAGTACTTC
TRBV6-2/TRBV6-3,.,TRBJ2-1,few,CASQRVGTGLWKYEQFF,TGTGCCAGCCAGCGGGTGGGAACGGGTCTCTGGAAGTATGAGCAGTTCTTC
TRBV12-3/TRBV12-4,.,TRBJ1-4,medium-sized,CASSSSEKLFF,TGTGCCAGCAGTTCGTCTGAAAAACTGTTTTTT